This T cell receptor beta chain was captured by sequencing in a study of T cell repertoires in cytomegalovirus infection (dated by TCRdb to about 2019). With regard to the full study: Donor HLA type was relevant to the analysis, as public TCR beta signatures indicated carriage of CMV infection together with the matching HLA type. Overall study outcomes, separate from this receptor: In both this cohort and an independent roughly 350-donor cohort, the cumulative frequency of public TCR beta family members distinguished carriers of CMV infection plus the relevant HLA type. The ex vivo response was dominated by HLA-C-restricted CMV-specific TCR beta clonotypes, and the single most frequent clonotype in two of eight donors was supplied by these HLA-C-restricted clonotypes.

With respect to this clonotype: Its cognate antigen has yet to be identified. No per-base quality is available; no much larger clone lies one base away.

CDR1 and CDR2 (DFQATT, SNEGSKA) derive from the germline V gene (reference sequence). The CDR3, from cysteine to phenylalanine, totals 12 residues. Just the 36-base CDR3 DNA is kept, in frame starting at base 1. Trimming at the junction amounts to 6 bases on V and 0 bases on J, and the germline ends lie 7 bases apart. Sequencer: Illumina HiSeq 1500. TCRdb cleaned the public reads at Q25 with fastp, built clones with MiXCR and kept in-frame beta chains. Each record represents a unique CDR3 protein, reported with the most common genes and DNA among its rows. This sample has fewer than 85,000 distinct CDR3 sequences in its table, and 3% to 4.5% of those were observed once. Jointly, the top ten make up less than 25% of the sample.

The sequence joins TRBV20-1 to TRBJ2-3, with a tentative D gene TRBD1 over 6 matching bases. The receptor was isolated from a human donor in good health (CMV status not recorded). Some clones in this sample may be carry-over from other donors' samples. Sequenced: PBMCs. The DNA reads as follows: TGCAGTGCAGGGGGTAGCACAGATACGCAGTATTTT. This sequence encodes CSAGGSTDTQYF.